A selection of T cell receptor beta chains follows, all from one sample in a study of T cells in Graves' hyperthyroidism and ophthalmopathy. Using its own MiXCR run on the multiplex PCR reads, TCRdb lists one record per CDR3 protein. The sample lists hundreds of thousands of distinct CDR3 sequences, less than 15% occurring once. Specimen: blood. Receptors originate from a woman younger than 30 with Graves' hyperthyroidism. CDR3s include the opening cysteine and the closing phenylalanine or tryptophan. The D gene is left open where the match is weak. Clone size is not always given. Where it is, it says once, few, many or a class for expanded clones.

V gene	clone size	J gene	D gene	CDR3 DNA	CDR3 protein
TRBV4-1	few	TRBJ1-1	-	TGCGCCAGCAGCCAATCCCACGACAGTGAAGCTTTCTTT	CASSQSHDSEAFF
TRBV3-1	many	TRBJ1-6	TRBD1	TGTGCCAGCAGCCAAATACAGGGGGGTCACTCACCCCTCCACTTT	CASSQIQGGHSPLHF
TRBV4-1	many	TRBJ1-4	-	TGCGCCAGCAGCCAAGAAGCGAACAGAAAACTGTTTTTT	CASSQEANRKLFF
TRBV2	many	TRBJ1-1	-	TGTGCCAGCAGTGAAGCCACCAATACTGAAGCTTTCTTT	CASSEATNTEAFF
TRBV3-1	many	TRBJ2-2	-	TGTGCCAGCAGCCCTCTTACAGGGTCCGGGGAGCTGTTTTTT	CASSPLTGSGELFF
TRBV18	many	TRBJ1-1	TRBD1	TGTGCCAGCTCACTACAGGGGAGGGACACTGAAGCTTTCTTT	CASSLQGRDTEAFF
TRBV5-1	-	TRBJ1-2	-	TGCGCCAGCAGAAGGGTAGGGCGTTATGGCTACACCTTC	CASRRVGRYGYTF
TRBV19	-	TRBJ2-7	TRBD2	TGTGCCAGTAGTATACAACGGACTAGGCCGAACTCCTACGAGCAGTACTTC	CASSIQRTRPNSYEQYF
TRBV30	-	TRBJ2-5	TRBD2	TGTGCCTGGAGTGTACGGGGGGGGATAGAGACCCAGTACTTC	CAWSVRGGIETQYF
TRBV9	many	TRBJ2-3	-	TGTGCCAGCAGCGTAACAACTAGTGGGAGAGATACGCAGTATTTT	CASSVTTSGRDTQYF
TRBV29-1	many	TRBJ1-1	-	TGCAGCGTTGCCCCCCACACCTTGGGCACTGAAGCTTTCTTT	CSVAPHTLGTEAFF
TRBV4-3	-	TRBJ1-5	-	TGCGCCAGCAGCCAAGATCCCAGGGACCAGCCCCAGCATTTT	CASSQDPRDQPQHF
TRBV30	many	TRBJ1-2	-	TGTGCCTGGAGTTCCGGGGGAGGTAATGGCTACACCTTC	CAWSSGGGNGYTF
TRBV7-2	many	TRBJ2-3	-	TGTGCCAGCAGCCGTGCGGGGCCGCGTCGGAGCACAGATACGCAGTATTTT	CASSRAGPRRSTDTQYF
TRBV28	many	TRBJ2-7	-	TGTGCCAGCAGTTTTGACAGCGGCTCCTACGAGCAGTACTTC	CASSFDSGSYEQYF
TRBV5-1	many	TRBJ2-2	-	TGCGCCAGCAGCTTGAGACAGCCAGAGAACACCGGGGAGCTGTTTTTT	CASSLRQPENTGELFF
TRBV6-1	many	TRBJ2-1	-	TGTGCCTCGTTAAAAGTGGGCAGGTCCTCCTACAATGAGCAGTTCTTC	CASLKVGRSSYNEQFF
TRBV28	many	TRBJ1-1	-	TGTGCCACAGTACAGCGTGAAGCTTTCTTT	CATVQREAFF
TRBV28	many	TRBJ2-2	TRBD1	TGTGCCAGCAGCTCGGGACAGTTCACCGGGGAGCTGTTTTTT	CASSSGQFTGELFF
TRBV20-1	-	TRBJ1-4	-	TGCAGTGCTAGCCCGCTGGGGGGGGCGGATGAAAAACTGTTTTTT	CSASPLGGADEKLFF
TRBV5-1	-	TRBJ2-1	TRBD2	TGCGCCAGCAGCTCAAAACTAGCGGGAGGGCCATACAATGAGCAGTTCTTC	CASSSKLAGGPYNEQFF
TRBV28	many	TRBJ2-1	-	TGTGCCAGCAGTTCTTCCCACCCAGACCCGACCTACAATGAGCAGTTCTTC	CASSSSHPDPTYNEQFF